This T cell receptor beta chain was profiled in a study of blood T cell repertoires in COVID-19. Across the study: There were acute and convalescent COVID-19 samples, and they came from the United States, Italy and Spain.

Per the germline V gene, CDR1 is LNHNV and CDR2 is YYDKDF (reference sequence). The CDR3 has 17 amino acids. V lost 3 bases to trimming and J lost 2 bases, with 19 bases between them. Repertoires were generated with immunoSEQ multiplex PCR, while TCRdb's copy carries only in-frame clones and drops some. The profile shows 80,000 to 100,000 clones, 90% of them singletons. The sequenced sample consisted of peripheral blood. The rearrangement links TRBV15 to TRBJ1-2; D perhaps matches TRBD1 (6 bases). The clonotype was recovered from a human donor with active COVID-19. The donor label of this sample is uncertain. The CDR3, as DNA: TGTGCCACCAGCAGGGATCTGTTGGACAGCACCAACTATGGCTACACCTTC. As protein: CATSRDLLDSTNYGYTF. Based on the CDR3 plus reference TRBV15 and TRBJ1-2, the full variable domain is DAMVIQNPRYQVTQFGKPVTLSCSQTLNHNVMYWYQQKSSQAPKLLFHYYDKDFNNEADTPDNFQSRRPNTSFCFLDIRSPGLGDTAMYLCATSRDLLDSTNYGYTFGSGTRLTVV.